The rows below give T cell receptor beta chains drawn from one sample of a study of prognosis after radiotherapy for stage I lung cancer. TCRdb analysed the multiplex PCR reads with MiXCR anew, one entry per CDR3 protein. The table records around 29,000 distinct CDR3 sequences, 40% to 55% of them present only once. The sequencing here drew on PBMCs, taken before or after stereotactic body radiation therapy (not recorded which). These receptors all stem from a donor over 45 with non-small cell lung cancer. Each CDR3 is given with its conserved first and last residue. Each record gives: J gene, D gene, clone size, V gene, CDR3 DNA, CDR3 protein. D genes are given only for firm matches. Not all rows give a size; the values are once, few, many and, for expanded clones, a class.

J: TRBJ2-3
D: .
size: many
V: TRBV24-1
DNA: TGTGCCACCAGTGATTTGGAGATGACGGGCCCAGCCCCCCCAGATACGCAGTATTTT
CDR3: CATSDLEMTGPAPPDTQYF

J: TRBJ2-1
D: TRBD1
size: .
V: TRBV6-1
DNA: TGTGCCAGCAGCTCACAGGGGAACGGGGAGCAGTTCTTC
CDR3: CASSSQGNGEQFF

J: TRBJ2-3
D: .
size: .
V: TRBV3-1
DNA: TGTGCCAGCAGCCAAGGTCAAATGGCCAAAGATACGCAGTATTTT
CDR3: CASSQGQMAKDTQYF

J: TRBJ1-2
D: .
size: .
V: TRBV20-1
DNA: TGCAGTACCACCTCGGGGTACCCTAACTATGGCTACACCTTC
CDR3: CSTTSGYPNYGYTF

J: TRBJ2-1
D: TRBD2
size: once
V: TRBV6-5
DNA: TGTGCCAGCAGTTACAACCCGGCGGGAGGGGCCAGCTCCTACAATGATCAGTTCTTT
CDR3: CASSYNPAGGASSYNDQFF

J: TRBJ2-5
D: TRBD2
size: many
V: TRBV3-1
DNA: TGTGCCAGCACCAGTTCCGGGGGAGGGGAGACCCAGTACTTC
CDR3: CASTSSGGGETQYF

J: TRBJ1-1
D: .
size: many
V: TRBV6-4
DNA: TGTGCCAGCAGTAGACAGTTGAACACTGAAGCTTTCTTT
CDR3: CASSRQLNTEAFF

J: TRBJ2-7
D: TRBD2
size: .
V: TRBV6-2/TRBV6-3
DNA: TGTGTCAGCATTGACTTCATATATCTTATAGCGGGAGGGCCCCACGAGCAGTACTTC
CDR3: CVSIDFIYLIAGGPHEQYF

J: TRBJ1-2
D: .
size: .
V: TRBV19
DNA: TGTGCCAGTAGTATACGGGACTATGGCTACACCTTC
CDR3: CASSIRDYGYTF

J: TRBJ2-3
D: TRBD2
size: .
V: TRBV5-5
DNA: TGTGCCAGCAGCTTGGTTAGCGGGGGGGCCGTTGGCACAGATACGCAGTATTTT
CDR3: CASSLVSGGAVGTDTQYF

J: TRBJ1-2
D: .
size: .
V: TRBV19
DNA: TGTGCCAGTAGTATAGTTTATGGGACTCCCAACTATTGCTACACCTTC
CDR3: CASSIVYGTPNYCYTF

J: TRBJ2-1
D: .
size: many
V: TRBV4-1
DNA: TGCGCCAGCAGCCAAGGACAGGGAGCTGGGGGGAGGACCTACAATGAGCAGTTCTTC
CDR3: CASSQGQGAGGRTYNEQFF

J: TRBJ2-2
D: .
size: once
V: TRBV5-1
DNA: TGCGCCAGCAGCTTTGGGGTATCGAGCACCGGGGAGCTGTTTTTT
CDR3: CASSFGVSSTGELFF